Listed here are 11 T cell receptor beta chains from one sample, sequenced in a study of T-cell reconstitution after alpha-beta-depleted transplantation in children. TCRbeta library construction was performed incorporating unique molecular identifiers. MiXCR, run by TCRdb on the PCR reads, gives a single entry per CDR3 protein. In the table there are 750,000 to 950,000 distinct CDR3 sequences, around 15% of which are singletons. The sample consisted of PBMCs, mostly from graft donor cells, taken 360 days after TCRalphabeta/CD19-depleted stem cell transplant. The receptors come from a male patient between 10 and 17 years old who had a stem cell transplant for acute lymphoblastic leukemia, so the T cells may come from the graft donor.

This chain joins TRBV19 and TRBJ2-1; D not certain. Germline V gene data show CDR1 as LNHDA and CDR2 as SQIVND (reference sequence). This CDR3 is built from 12 residues. With 10 bases removed from V and 4 bases from J, the gap between germline ends came to 11 bases. As DNA, the CDR3 is TGTGCCACGCCCCCGGCATACAATGAGCAGTTCTTC. Its translation is CATPPAYNEQFF.

V usage is TRBV5-1 and J usage is TRBJ1-1; 8 nucleotides match TRBD1. V was pared by 4 bases and J by 0 bases, with 5 bases of the junction left unmatched. The CDR3 has 15 residues. The germline CDR1 and CDR2 sequences are SGHRS and YFSETQ. The CDR3 sequence is CASSRRQGMNTEAFF. CDR3 nucleotides: TGCGCCAGCAGCAGGCGACAGGGGATGAACACTGAAGCTTTCTTT.

This sequence joins TRBV7-8 and TRBJ2-3; TRBD1 matches at 12 bases. Germline values: CDR1 SGHVS, CDR2 FQNEAQ. Germline trimming cut 1 base from V and 4 bases from J; bases unmatched to any gene: 3. The CDR3 is made up of 16 amino acids. The CDR3 protein is CASSLVGTGGSDTQYF. CDR3 sequence (DNA): TGTGCCAGCAGCTTAGTAGGGACAGGGGGCTCAGATACGCAGTATTTT.

This clonotype was seen only a few times. This sequence joins TRBV2 and TRBJ2-4; 8 bases match TRBD2. CDR3 length: 14 amino acids. The V segment lost 5 bases and the J segment 2 bases; nucleotides outside the gene matches: 2. Germline-derived CDR1 and CDR2 are SNHLY and FYNNEI. CDR3 amino acids: CASSRLATKNIQYF. Here the CDR3 DNA reads TGTGCCAGCAGTAGACTAGCGACCAAAAACATTCAGTACTTC.

In its sample, this clonotype was seen a few times. The V call is TRBV11-2, the J call TRBJ2-3; D gene uncertain. The germline V and J ends were trimmed by 3 bases and 1 base, with 8 bases remaining between them. In germline, CDR1 is SGHAT, CDR2 FQNNGV. This CDR3 spans 14 amino acids. CDR3 in DNA: TGTGCCAGCAGCTTTTACTCGGGCACAGATACGCAGTATTTT. This gives the protein CASSFYSGTDTQYF.

This clonotype has ten or more counts. The chain is built from TRBV12-3 or TRBV12-4 and TRBJ1-5; D is unclear. V was pared by 6 bases and J by 7 bases, with 13 bases between. The CDR3 has 13 residues. This CDR3 is CASSNPPRQPQHF. In nucleotides, the CDR3 is TGTGCCAGCAGCAACCCACCCCGGCAGCCCCAGCATTTT.

There are a few counts of this clonotype. This chain uses TRBV14 with TRBJ2-7; D not certain. Germline CDR1 reads SGHDN; CDR2 reads FVKESK. The CDR3 sequence is 14 residues long. Trimming shortened V by 2 bases and J by 5 bases, and 13 bases separated the two germline ends. The CDR3 protein is CASSQQAGLDEQYF. CDR3 nucleotides: TGTGCCAGCAGCCAACAGGCAGGCCTAGACGAGCAGTACTTC.

This clonotype has only a few counts. The V call is TRBV4-1, the J call TRBJ2-7; 8 positions agree with TRBD1. V lost 0 bases to trimming and J lost 4 bases; unmatched junction nucleotides: 20. Looked up from germline, CDR1 is MGHRA and CDR2 is YSYEKL. The CDR3 sequence is 20 residues long. The CDR3 DNA is TGCGCCAGCAGCCAAGAAATAGGCGGACAGGGTGTCATCGGTCGTTACGAGCAGTACTTC. It translates to CASSQEIGGQGVIGRYEQYF.

This clonotype was counted between two and nine times. The V call is TRBV2, the J call TRBJ2-1; 7 bases line up with TRBD2. The germline gives CDR1 SNHLY, CDR2 FYNNEI. The V and J ends lost 9 bases and 8 bases, in that order; junction bases with no gene match: 10. This CDR3 contains 13 residues. The DNA of the CDR3 is TGTGCCAGAGGGCGGGAGTTGAGCGATGAGCAGTTCTTC. Translated: CARGRELSDEQFF.

The chain uses TRBV29-1 and TRBJ2-7, with a tentative D call TRBD2 (6 bases). The CDR3 has 13 residues. The germline V and J ends were trimmed by 4 bases and 3 bases, with 13 bases remaining between them. CDR1 SQVTM and CDR2 ANQGSEA come from the germline V gene. The CDR3: CSVGRGSRYEQYF. CDR3 nucleotide sequence: TGCAGCGTTGGTCGGGGGAGCCGCTACGAGCAGTACTTC.

The chain employs TRBV5-4 and TRBJ2-1; TRBD2 agrees at 9 bases. Trimming cost V 5 bases and J 7 bases; bases outside gene matches: 10. CDR1 SGHNT and CDR2 YYREEE come from the germline V gene (reference sequence). This CDR3 contains 15 residues. CDR3 region: CASSPLAGRGNEQFF. Here the CDR3 DNA reads TGTGCCAGCAGTCCCCTAGCGGGGAGGGGTAATGAGCAGTTCTTC.